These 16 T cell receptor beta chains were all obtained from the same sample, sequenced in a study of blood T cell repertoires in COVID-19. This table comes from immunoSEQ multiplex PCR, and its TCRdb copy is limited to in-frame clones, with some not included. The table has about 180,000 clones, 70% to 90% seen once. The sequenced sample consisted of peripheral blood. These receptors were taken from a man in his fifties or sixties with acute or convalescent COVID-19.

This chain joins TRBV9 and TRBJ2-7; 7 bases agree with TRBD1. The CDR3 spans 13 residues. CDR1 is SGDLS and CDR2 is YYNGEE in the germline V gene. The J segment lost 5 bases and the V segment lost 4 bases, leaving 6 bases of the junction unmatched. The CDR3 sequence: CASSTGAPDEQYF. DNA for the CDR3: TGTGCCAGCAGCACAGGGGCTCCAGACGAGCAGTACTTC.

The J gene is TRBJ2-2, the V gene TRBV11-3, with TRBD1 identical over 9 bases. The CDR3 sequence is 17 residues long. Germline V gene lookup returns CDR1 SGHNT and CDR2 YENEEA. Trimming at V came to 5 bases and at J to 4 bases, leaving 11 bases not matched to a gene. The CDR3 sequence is CASSTRRDRDSTGELFF. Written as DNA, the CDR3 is TGTGCCAGCAGCACCCGCCGGGACAGGGATAGCACCGGGGAGCTGTTTTTT.

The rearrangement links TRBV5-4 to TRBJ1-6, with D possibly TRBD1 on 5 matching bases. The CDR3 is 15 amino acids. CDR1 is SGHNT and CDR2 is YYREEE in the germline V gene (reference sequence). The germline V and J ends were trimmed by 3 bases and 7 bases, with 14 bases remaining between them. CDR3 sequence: CASSSGQPLNSPLHF. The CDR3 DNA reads TGTGCCAGCAGCTCCGGACAACCCCTAAATTCACCCCTCCACTTT.

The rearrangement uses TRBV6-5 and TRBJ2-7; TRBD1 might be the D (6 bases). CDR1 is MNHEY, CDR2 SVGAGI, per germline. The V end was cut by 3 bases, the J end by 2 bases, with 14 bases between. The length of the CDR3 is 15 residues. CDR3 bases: TGTGCCAGCAGTTATACGTTGTCAGGGGCCTACGAGCAGTACTTC. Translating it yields CASSYTLSGAYEQYF.

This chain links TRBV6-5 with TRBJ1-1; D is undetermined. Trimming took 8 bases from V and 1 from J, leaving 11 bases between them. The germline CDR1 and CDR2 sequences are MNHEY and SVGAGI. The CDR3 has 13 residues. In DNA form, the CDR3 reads TGTGCCAGCGGGCGGGATTCGAACACTGAAGCTTTCTTT. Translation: CASGRDSNTEAFF.

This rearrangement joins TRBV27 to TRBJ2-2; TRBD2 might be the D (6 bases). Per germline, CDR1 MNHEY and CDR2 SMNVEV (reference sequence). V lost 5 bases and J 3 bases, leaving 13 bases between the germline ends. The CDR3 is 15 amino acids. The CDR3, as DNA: TGTGCCAGCAGTACTCGGGGGAGCCACACCGGGGAGCTGTTTTTT. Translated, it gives CASSTRGSHTGELFF.

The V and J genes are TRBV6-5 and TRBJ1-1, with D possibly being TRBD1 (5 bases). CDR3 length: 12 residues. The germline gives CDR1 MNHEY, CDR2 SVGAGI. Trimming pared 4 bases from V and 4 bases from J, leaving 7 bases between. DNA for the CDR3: TGTGCCAGCAGTTCTACAGGCACTGAAGCTTTCTTT. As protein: CASSSTGTEAFF.

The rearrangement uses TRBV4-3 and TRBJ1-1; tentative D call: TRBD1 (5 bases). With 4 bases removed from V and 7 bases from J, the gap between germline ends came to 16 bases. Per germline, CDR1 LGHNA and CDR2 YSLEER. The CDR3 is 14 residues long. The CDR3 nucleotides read TGCGCCAGCAGCCCGGACACAGCCTCCATTGAAGCTTTCTTT. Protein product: CASSPDTASIEAFF.

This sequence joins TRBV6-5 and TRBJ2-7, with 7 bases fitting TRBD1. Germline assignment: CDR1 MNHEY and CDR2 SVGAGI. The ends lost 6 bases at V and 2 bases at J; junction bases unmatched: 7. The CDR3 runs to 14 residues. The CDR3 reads CASRTGTDAYEQYF. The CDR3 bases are TGTGCCAGCAGGACCGGGACAGACGCCTACGAGCAGTACTTC.

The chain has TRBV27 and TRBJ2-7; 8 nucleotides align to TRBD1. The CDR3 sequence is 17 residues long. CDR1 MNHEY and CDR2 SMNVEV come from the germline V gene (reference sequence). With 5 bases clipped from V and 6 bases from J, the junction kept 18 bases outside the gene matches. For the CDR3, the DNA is TGTGCCAGCAGTCCTAGAGCCGGGAACAGGGGGTTTGTCGAGCAGTACTTC. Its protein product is CASSPRAGNRGFVEQYF.

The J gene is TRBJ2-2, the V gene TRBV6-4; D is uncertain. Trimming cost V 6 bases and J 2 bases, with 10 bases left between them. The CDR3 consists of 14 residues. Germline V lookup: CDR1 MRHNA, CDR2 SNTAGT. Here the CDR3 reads CASSPSANTGELFF. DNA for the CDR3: TGTGCCAGCAGCCCCAGCGCCAACACCGGGGAGCTGTTTTTT.

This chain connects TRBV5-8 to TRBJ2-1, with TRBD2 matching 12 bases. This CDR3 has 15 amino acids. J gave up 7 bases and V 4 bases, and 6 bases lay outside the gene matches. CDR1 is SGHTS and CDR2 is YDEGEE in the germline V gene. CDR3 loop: CASSRGTSGLNEQFF. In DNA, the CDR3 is TGTGCCAGCAGCCGAGGGACTAGCGGGTTAAATGAGCAGTTCTTC.

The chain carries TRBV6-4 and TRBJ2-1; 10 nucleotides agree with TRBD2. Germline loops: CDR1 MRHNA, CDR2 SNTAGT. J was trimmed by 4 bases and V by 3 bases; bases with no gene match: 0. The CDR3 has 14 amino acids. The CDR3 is CASSETSGYNEQFF. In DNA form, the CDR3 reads TGTGCCAGCAGTGAGACTAGCGGGTACAATGAGCAGTTCTTC.

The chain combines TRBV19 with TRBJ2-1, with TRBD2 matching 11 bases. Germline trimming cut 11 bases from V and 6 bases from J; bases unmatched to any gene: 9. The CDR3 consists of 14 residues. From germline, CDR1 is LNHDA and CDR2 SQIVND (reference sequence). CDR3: CAAGTSGNRNEQFF. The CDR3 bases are TGTGCCGCCGGGACTAGCGGTAACCGCAATGAGCAGTTCTTC.

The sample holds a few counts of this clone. CDR3 DNA: TGTGCCAGCAGCTCTCAGGGTCCTGAAGCTTTCTTT. Translation gives CASSSQGPEAFF. V is TRBV11-2 and J is TRBJ1-1, with D possibly being TRBD1 (5 bases). V was clipped by 4 bases and J by 6 bases, with 9 bases between them. The CDR3 has 12 amino acids. Germline CDR1 SGHAT, CDR2 FQNNGV.

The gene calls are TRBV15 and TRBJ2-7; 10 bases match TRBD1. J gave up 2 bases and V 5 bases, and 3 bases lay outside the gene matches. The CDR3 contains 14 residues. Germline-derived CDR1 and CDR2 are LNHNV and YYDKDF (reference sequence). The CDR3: CATSVGQGTYEQYF. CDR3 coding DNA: TGTGCCACCAGCGTGGGACAGGGGACCTACGAGCAGTACTTC.